This T cell receptor (beta chain) was obtained from a study of blood T cell repertoires in COVID-19. Study-wide context: There were acute and convalescent COVID-19 samples, and they came from the United States, Italy and Spain. Sample material is recorded as cDNA or gDNA derived from T cells, B-cell-depleted T cells, or PBMCs.

The CDR3 runs to 13 residues. V lost 5 bases to trimming and J lost 4 bases; unmatched junction nucleotides: 1. As processed by the authors: Reference gene primer amplification gave estimated nucleated cell counts. Method: immunoSEQ multiplex PCR; TCRdb's copy keeps in-frame clones and lacks some. V, J and clone size were drawn from that table, and D and trimming were deduced from the DNA. The sample holds about 80,000 clones, about 87% seen once. Sample: peripheral blood. The TCR originated in a woman of 80 years or more with acute or convalescent COVID-19. The J gene is TRBJ1-1, the V gene TRBV12-3 or TRBV12-4, with 10 bases lining up with TRBD1. The CDR3 region has the DNA TGTGCCAGCAGTCGGACAGGGGGCACTGAAGCTTTCTTT. It encodes CASSRTGGTEAFF.